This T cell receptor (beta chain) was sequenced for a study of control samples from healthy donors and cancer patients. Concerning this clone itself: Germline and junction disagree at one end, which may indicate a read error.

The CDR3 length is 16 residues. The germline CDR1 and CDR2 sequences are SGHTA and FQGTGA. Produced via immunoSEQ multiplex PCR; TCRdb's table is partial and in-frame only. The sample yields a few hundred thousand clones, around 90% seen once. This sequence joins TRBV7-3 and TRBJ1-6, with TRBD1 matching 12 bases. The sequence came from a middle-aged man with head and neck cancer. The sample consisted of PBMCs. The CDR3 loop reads CASSITGTGGGSPLHF. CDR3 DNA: TGTGCCAGCAGCATAACCGGGACAGGGGGCGGTTCACCCCTCCACTTT.